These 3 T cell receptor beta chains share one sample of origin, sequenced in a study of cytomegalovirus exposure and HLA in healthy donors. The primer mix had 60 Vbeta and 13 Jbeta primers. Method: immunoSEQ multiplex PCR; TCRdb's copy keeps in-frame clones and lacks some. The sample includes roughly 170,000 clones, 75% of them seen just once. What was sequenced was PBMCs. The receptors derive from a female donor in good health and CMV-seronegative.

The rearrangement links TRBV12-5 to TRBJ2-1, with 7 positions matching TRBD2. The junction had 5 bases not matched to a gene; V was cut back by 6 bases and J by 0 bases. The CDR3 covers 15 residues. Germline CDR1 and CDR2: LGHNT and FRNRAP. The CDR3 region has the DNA TGTGCTAGTGGGATAGCGGGTCACTCCTACAATGAGCAGTTCTTC. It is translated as CASGIAGHSYNEQFF.

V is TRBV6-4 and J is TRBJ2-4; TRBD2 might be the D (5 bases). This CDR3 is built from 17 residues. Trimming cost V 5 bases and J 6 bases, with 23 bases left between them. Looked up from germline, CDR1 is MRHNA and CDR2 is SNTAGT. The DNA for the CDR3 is TGTGCCAGCAGTCCTACACGCACCGGCGGGTTTGGAAACATTCAGTACTTC. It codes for CASSPTRTGGFGNIQYF.

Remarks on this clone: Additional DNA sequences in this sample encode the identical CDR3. The CDR3 sequence is CASRGHYEQYF. The DNA of the CDR3 is TGTGCCAGCAGGGGACACTACGAGCAGTACTTC. The chain combines TRBV27 with TRBJ2-7; weak D call: TRBD1 (6 bases). Germline V gives CDR1 MNHEY, CDR2 SMNVEV (reference sequence). V lost 6 bases, J lost 3 bases, and 6 bases lay in between. The CDR3 spans 11 residues.